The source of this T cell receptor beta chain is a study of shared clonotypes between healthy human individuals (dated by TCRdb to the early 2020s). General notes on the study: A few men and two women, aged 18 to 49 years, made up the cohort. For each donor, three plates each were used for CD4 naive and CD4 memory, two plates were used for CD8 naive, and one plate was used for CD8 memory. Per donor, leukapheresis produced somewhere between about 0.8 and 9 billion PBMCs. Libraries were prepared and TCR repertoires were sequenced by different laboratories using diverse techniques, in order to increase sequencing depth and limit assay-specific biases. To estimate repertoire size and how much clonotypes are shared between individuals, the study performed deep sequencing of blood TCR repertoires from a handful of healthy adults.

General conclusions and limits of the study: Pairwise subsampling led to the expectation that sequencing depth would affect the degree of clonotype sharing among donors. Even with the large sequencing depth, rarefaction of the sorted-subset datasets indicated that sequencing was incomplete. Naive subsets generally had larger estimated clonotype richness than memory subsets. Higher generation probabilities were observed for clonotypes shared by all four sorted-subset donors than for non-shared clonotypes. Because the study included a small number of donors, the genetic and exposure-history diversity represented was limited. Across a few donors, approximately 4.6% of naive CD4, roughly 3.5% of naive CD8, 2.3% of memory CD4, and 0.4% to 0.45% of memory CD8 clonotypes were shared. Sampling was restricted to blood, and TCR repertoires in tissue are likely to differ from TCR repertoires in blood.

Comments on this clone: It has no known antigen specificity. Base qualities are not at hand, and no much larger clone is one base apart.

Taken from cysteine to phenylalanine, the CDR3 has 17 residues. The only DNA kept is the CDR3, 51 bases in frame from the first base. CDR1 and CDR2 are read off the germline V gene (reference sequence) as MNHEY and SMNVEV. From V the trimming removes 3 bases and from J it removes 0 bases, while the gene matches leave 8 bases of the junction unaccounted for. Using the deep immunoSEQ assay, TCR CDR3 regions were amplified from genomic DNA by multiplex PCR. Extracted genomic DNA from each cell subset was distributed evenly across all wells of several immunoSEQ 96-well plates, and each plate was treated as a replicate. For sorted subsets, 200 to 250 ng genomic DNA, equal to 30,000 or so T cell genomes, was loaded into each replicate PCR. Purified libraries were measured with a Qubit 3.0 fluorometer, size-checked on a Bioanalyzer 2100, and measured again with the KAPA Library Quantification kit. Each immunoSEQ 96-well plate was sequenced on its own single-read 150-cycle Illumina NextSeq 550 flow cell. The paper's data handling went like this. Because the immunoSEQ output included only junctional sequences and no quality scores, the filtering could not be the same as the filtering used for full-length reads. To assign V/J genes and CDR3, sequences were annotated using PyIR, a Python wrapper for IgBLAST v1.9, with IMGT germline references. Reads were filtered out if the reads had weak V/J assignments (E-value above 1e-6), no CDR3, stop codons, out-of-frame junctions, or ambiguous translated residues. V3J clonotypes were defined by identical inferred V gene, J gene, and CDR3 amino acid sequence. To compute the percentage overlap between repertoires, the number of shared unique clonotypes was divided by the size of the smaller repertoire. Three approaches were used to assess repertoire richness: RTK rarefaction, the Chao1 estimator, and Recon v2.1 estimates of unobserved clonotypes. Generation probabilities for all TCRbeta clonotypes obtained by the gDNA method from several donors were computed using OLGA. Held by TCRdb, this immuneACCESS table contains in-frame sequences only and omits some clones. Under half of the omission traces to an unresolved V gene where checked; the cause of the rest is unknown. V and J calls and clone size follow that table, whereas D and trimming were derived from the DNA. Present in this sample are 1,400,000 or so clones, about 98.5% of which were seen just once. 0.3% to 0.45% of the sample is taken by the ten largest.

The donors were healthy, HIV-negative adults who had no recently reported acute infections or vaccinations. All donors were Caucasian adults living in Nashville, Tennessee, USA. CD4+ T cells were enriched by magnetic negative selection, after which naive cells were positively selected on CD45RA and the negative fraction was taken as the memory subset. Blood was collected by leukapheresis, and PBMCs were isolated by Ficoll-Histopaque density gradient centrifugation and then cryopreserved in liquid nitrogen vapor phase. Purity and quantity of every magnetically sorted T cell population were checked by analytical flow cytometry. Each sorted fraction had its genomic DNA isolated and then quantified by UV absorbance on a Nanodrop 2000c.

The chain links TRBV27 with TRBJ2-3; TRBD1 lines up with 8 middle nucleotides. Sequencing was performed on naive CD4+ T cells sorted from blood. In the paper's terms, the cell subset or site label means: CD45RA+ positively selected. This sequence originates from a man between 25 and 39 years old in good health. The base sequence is TGTGCCAGCAGTTTTTTGCGACAGGGGACTAGCACAGATACGCAGTATTTT. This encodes CASSFLRQGTSTDTQYF.